These 5 T cell receptor beta chains share one sample of origin, sequenced in a study of T-cell reconstitution after alpha-beta-depleted transplantation in children. Unique molecular identifiers were used in preparing the TCRbeta library. TCRdb passed the PCR reads through MiXCR, listing each CDR3 protein once. The sample lists 600,000 to 700,000 distinct CDR3 sequences, approximately 17% occurring once. Sequenced here: PBMCs from the stem cell graft donor, sampled from the stem cell graft. These receptors were collected from a human donor who donated a stem cell graft to a child with acute myeloid leukemia.

In this sample, this clonotype turned up many times. The V and J genes are TRBV29-1 and TRBJ2-7; D possibly corresponds to TRBD2 (5 bases). CDR3 size: 14 residues. V was cut by 6 bases and J by 0 bases, with 15 bases left in between. Germline lookup yields CDR1 SQVTM and CDR2 ANQGSEA. For the CDR3, the DNA is TGCAGCGTGGTAACAGAGGGCCTCTCCTACGAGCAGTACTTC. Translated, it gives CSVVTEGLSYEQYF.

This clonotype has only a few counts. J is TRBJ2-3 and V is TRBV12-3 or TRBV12-4, with D tentatively TRBD1 (5 bases). V lost 3 bases, J lost 7 bases, and 17 bases lay in between. CDR3 length: 15 residues. The DNA of the CDR3 is TGTGCCAGCAGTTTTAGGTCAGGGATTGCGAATACGCAGTATTTT. Translation: CASSFRSGIANTQYF.

This chain uses TRBV12-3 or TRBV12-4 with TRBJ2-2; D is ambiguous. V lost 6 bases to trimming and J lost 6 bases, with 8 bases between them. CDR3 length: 12 residues. CDR3 region: CASSDGPGELFF. DNA for the CDR3: TGTGCCAGCAGCGACGGTCCCGGGGAGCTGTTTTTT.

The chain links TRBV7-2 to TRBJ2-2; weak D call: TRBD1 (6 bases). CDR3 length: 15 amino acids. CDR1 SGHTA and CDR2 FQGNSA come from the germline V gene. Trimming pared 0 bases from V and 5 bases from J, leaving 10 bases between. The CDR3 protein is CASSLASGQTGELFF. CDR3 DNA sequence: TGTGCCAGCAGCTTAGCCTCAGGACAGACCGGGGAGCTGTTTTTT.

This clonotype came up many times. The chain employs TRBV12-3 or TRBV12-4 and TRBJ2-7; D unclear. The ends were cut back, 2 bases at V and 6 bases at J, with 17 bases in the middle. The CDR3 has 15 residues. This CDR3 is CASSLSPSSATEQYF. CDR3 sequence (DNA): TGTGCCAGCAGTTTATCTCCGTCATCTGCTACCGAGCAGTACTTC.